This T cell receptor beta chain was recovered during a study of cytomegalovirus exposure and HLA in healthy donors. Study at large: Around 80 million unique TCRs from HLA-typed donors were held in an early data release.

PCR involved 60 Vbeta and 13 Jbeta primers. Generated by immunoSEQ multiplex PCR, the TCRdb table keeps only in-frame clones and is missing some. In all, the sample yields about 58,000 clones. Whole-study results and caveats: Later work found that TCR association rates differed between HLA loci; DRB1 had the most and HLA-C the fewest.

The ends lost 4 bases at V and 4 bases at J; junction bases unmatched: 6. The CDR3 has 15 residues. Germline CDR1 is LNHNV and CDR2 is YYDKDF (reference sequence). A remark on this clone: Antigen specificity is unknown.

Sequencing was performed on PBMCs. The chain is built from TRBV15 and TRBJ2-2; 7 bases map to TRBD2. The receptor comes from a woman between 18 and 30 years old in good health and CMV-seronegative. Written as DNA, the CDR3 is TGTGCCACCAGCACCTTGGGCGGGGGCACCGGGGAGCTGTTTTTT. Translated: CATSTLGGGTGELFF.